The sequence of this T cell receptor (beta chain) was determined in a study of blood T cell repertoires in COVID-19. Looking at the study overall: Samples came from the United States, Italy and Spain, spanning acute and convalescent COVID-19.

Some clones are missing from TCRdb's copy, which holds only in-frame ones; the method was immunoSEQ multiplex PCR. Here the sample spans some 200,000 clones, approximately 90% being singletons. The count of this clone is one. The CDR3 runs to 12 residues. V was clipped by 5 bases and J by 6 bases; unmatched bases: 4. Germline CDR1 is MDHEN and CDR2 is SYDVKM. The sample comprised PBMCs or T cells enriched from blood (not recorded which). The V and J genes are TRBV28 and TRBJ2-7; 7 positions match TRBD1. The TCR comes from a woman under 30 who had recovered from COVID-19. The CDR3 DNA reads TGTGCCAGCAGTGTACAGGGGTCCGAGCAGTACTTC. It translates to CASSVQGSEQYF.